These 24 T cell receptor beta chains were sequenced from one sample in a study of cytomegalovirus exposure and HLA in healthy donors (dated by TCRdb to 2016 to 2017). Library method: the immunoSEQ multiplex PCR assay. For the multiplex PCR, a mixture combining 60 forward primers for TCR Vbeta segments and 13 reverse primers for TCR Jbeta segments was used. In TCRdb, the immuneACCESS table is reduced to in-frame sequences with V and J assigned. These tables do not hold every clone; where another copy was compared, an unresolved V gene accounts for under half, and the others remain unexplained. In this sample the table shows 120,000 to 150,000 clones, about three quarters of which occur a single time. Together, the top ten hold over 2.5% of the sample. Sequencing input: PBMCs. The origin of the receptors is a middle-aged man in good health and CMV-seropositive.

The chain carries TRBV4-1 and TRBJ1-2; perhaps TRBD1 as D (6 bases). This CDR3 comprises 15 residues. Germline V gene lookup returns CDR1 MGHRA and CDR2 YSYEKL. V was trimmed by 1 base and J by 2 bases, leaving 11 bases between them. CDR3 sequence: CASSQAGTLNYGYTF. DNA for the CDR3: TGCGCCAGCAGCCAAGCCGGGACACTCAACTATGGCTACACCTTC.

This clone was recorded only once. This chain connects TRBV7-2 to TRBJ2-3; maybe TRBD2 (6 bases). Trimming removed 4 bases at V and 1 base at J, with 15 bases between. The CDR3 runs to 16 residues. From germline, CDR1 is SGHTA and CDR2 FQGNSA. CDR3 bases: TGTGCCAGCAGCTCGACTAGTACCATTGGCACAGATACGCAGTATTTT. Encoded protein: CASSSTSTIGTDTQYF.

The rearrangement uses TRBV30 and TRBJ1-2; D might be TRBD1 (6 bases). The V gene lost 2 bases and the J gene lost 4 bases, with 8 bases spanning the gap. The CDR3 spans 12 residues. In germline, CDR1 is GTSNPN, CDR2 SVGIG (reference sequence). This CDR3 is CAWSRTAYGYTF. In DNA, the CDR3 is TGTGCCTGGAGTCGGACAGCCTATGGCTACACCTTC.

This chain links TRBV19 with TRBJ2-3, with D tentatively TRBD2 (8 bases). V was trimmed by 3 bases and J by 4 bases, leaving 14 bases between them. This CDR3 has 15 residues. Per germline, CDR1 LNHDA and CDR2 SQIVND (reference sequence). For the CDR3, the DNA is TGTGCCAGTAGTATGACGGGAGGGGGCTCAGATACGCAGTATTTT. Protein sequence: CASSMTGGGSDTQYF. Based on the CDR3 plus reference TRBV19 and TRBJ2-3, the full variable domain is DGGITQSPKYLFRKEGQNVTLSCEQNLNHDAMYWYRQDPGQGLRLIYYSQIVNDFQKGDIAEGYSVSREKKESFPLTVTSAQKNPTAFYLCASSMTGGGSDTQYFGPGTRLTVL.

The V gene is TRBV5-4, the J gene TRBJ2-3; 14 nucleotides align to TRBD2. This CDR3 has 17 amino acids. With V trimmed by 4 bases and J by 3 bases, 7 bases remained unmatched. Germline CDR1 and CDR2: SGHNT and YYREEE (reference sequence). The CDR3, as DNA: TGTGCCAGCAGCGTGAGGACTAGCGGGAGGAGAACAGATACGCAGTATTTT. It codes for CASSVRTSGRRTDTQYF.

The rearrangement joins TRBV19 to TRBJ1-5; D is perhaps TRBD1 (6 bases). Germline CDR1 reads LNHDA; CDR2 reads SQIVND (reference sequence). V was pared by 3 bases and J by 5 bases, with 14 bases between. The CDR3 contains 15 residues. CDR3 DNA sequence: TGTGCCAGTAGTATGGTCTTCAGGGGAGATCAGCCCCAGCATTTT. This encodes CASSMVFRGDQPQHF.

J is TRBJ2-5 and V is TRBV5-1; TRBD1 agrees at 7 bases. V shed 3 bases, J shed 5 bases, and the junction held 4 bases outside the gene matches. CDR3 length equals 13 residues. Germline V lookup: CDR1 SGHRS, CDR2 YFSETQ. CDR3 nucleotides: TGCGCCAGCAGCTCCACAGGGGTGGAGACCCAGTACTTC. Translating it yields CASSSTGVETQYF.

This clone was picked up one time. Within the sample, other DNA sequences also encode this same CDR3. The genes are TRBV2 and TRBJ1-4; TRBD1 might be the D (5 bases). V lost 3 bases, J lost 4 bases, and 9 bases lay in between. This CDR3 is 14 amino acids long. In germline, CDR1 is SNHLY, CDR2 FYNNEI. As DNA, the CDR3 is TGTGCCAGCAGTGAGGGGGGGGATAATGAAAAACTGTTTTTT. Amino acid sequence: CASSEGGDNEKLFF.

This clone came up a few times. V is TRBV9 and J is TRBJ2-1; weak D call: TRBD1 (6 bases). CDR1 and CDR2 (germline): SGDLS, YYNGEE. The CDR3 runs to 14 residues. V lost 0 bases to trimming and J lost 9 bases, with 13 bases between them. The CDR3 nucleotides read TGTGCCAGCAGCGTAGAATTTGGGGGCGGTGAGCAGTTCTTC. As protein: CASSVEFGGGEQFF.

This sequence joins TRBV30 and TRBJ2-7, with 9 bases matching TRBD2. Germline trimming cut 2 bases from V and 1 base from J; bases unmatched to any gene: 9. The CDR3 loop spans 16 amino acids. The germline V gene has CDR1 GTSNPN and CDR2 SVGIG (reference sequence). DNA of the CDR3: TGTGCCTGGAGTAAGGGACTAGCTTCTGGATCCTACGAGCAGTACTTC. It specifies CAWSKGLASGSYEQYF.

In DNA, the CDR3 is TGTGCCTGGAGCCTCCCGGGGGGTGAAAAACTGTTTTTT. Translated, it gives CAWSLPGGEKLFF. This chain uses TRBV30 with TRBJ1-4; D possibly corresponds to TRBD1 (5 bases). The V end was cut by 3 bases, the J end by 7 bases, with 12 bases between. The germline V gene has CDR1 GTSNPN and CDR2 SVGIG (reference sequence). This CDR3 comprises 13 residues.

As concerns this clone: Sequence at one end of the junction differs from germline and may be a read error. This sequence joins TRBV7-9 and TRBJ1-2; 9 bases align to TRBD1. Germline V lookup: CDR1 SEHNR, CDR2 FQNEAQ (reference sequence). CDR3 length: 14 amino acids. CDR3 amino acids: CSSGRTGDDYGYTF. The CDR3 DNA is TGTTCCAGCGGGCGGACAGGGGACGACTATGGCTACACCTTC. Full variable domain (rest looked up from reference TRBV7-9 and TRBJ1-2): DTGVSQNPRHKITKRGQNVTFRCDPISEHNRLYWYRQTLGQGPEFLTYFQNEAQLEKSRLLSDRFSAERPKGSFSTLEIQRTEQGDSAMYLCSSGRTGDDYGYTFGSGTRLTVV.

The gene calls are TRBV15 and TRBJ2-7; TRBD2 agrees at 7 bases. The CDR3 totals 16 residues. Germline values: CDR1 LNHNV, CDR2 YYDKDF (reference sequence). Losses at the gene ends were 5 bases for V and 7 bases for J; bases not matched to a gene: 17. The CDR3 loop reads CATSRQPAGATPEQYF. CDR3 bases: TGTGCCACCAGCCGACAACCCGCGGGAGCGACCCCTGAGCAGTACTTC.

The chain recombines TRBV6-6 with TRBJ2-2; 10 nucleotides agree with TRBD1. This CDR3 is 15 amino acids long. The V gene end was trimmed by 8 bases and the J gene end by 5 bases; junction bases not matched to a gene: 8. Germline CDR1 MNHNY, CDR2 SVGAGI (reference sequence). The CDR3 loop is CASDDRGRVTGELFF. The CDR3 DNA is TGTGCCAGCGATGACAGGGGGCGTGTAACCGGGGAGCTGTTTTTT.

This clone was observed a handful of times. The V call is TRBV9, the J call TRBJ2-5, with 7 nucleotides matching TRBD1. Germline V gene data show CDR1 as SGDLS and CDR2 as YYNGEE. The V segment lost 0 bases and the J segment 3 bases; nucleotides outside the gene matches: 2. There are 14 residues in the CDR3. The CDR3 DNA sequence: TGTGCCAGCAGCGTAGGACAGGGAAAAGAGACCCAGTACTTC. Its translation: CASSVGQGKETQYF.

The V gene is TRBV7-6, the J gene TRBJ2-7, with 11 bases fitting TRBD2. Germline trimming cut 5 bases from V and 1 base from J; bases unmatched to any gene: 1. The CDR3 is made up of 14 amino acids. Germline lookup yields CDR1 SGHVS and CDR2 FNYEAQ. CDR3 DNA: TGTGCCAGCAGCCCTAGCGGGAGGTCCTACGAGCAGTACTTC. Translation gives CASSPSGRSYEQYF.

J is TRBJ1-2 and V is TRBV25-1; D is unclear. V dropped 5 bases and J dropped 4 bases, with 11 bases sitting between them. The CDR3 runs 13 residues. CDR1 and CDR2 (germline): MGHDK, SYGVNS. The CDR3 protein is CASSSQTSYGYTF. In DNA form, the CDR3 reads TGTGCCAGCAGTTCCCAGACAAGCTATGGCTACACCTTC.

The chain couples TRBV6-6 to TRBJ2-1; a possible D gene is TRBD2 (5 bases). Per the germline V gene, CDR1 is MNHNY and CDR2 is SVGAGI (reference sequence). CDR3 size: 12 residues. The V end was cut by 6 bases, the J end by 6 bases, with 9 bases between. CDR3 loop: CASRPAGNEQFF. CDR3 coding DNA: TGTGCCAGCAGACCCGCGGGCAATGAGCAGTTCTTC.

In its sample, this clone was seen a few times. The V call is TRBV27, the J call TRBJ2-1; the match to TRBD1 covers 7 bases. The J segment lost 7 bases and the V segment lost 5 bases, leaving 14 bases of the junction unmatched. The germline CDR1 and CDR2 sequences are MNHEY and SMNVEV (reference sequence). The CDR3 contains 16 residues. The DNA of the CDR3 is TGTGCCAGCAGTGGGTACAGGGGCGCCTTCGGGAATGAGCAGTTCTTC. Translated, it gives CASSGYRGAFGNEQFF.

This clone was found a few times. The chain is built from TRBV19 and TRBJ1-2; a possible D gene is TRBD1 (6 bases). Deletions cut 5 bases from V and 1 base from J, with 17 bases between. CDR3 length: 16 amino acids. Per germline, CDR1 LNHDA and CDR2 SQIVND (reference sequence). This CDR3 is CASSASYGTFNYGYTF. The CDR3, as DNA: TGTGCCAGTAGTGCATCCTACGGGACATTTAACTATGGCTACACCTTC.

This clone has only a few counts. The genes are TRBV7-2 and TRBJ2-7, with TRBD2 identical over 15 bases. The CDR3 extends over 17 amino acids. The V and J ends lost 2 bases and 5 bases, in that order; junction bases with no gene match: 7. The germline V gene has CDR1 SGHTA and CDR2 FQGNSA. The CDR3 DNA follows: TGTGCCAGCAGCTTAATGGGACTAGCGGGAGGAAAGGACGAGCAGTACTTC. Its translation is CASSLMGLAGGKDEQYF.

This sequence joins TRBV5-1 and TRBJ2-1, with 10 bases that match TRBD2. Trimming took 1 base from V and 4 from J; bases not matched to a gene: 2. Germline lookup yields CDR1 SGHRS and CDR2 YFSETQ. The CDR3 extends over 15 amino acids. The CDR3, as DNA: TGCGCCAGCAGCTTGAATAGCGGGGGGTACAATGAGCAGTTCTTC. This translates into CASSLNSGGYNEQFF.

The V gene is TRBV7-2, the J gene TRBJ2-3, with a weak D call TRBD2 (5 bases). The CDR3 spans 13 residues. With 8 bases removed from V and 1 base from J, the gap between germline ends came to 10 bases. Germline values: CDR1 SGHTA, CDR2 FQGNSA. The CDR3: CASRGAGTDTQYF. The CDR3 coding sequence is TGTGCCAGCCGGGGAGCCGGCACAGATACGCAGTATTTT.

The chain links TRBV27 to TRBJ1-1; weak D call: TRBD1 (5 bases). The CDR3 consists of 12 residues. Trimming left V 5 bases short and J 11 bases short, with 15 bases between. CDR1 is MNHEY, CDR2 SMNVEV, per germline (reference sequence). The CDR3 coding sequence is TGTGCCAGCAGTCACCCAGGGAGGGCGGCTTTCTTT. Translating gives CASSHPGRAAFF.